This T cell receptor beta chain is drawn from a study of cytomegalovirus exposure and HLA in healthy donors. The PCR employed 60 Vbeta primers together with 13 Jbeta primers. Only in-frame clones appear in the TCRdb table, and some are missing; sequencing was by immunoSEQ multiplex PCR. The data hold about 76,000 clones, with 60% to 75% observed a single time. In germline, CDR1 is LGHNA, CDR2 YSLEER. The CDR3 consists of 15 residues. V shed 0 bases and J shed 11 bases, with 17 bases lying between them. The chain uses TRBV4-3 and TRBJ1-5; D is perhaps TRBD1 (6 bases). The source is a middle-aged woman in good health and CMV-seropositive. The source material was PBMCs. The CDR3, as DNA: TGCGCCAGCAGCCAAGATAAGTCAGGGGCCGAGGCCCAGCATTTT. It codes for CASSQDKSGAEAQHF.